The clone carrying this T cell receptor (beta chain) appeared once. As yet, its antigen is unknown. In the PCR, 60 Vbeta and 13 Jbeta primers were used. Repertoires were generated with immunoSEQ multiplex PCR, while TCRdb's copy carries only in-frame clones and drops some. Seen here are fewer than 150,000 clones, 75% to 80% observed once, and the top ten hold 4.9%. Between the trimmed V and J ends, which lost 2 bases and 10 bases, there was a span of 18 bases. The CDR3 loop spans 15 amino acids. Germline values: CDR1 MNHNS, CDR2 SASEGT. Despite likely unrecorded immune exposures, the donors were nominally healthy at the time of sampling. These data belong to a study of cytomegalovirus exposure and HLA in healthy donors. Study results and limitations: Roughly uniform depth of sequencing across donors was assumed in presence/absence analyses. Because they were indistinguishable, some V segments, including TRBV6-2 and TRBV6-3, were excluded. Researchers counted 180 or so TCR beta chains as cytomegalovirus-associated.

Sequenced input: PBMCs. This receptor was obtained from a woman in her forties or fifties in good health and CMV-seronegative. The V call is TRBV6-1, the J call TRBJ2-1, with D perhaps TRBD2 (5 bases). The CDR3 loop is CASSESARWETEQFF. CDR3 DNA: TGTGCCAGCAGTGAATCAGCGAGGTGGGAGACGGAGCAGTTCTTC.